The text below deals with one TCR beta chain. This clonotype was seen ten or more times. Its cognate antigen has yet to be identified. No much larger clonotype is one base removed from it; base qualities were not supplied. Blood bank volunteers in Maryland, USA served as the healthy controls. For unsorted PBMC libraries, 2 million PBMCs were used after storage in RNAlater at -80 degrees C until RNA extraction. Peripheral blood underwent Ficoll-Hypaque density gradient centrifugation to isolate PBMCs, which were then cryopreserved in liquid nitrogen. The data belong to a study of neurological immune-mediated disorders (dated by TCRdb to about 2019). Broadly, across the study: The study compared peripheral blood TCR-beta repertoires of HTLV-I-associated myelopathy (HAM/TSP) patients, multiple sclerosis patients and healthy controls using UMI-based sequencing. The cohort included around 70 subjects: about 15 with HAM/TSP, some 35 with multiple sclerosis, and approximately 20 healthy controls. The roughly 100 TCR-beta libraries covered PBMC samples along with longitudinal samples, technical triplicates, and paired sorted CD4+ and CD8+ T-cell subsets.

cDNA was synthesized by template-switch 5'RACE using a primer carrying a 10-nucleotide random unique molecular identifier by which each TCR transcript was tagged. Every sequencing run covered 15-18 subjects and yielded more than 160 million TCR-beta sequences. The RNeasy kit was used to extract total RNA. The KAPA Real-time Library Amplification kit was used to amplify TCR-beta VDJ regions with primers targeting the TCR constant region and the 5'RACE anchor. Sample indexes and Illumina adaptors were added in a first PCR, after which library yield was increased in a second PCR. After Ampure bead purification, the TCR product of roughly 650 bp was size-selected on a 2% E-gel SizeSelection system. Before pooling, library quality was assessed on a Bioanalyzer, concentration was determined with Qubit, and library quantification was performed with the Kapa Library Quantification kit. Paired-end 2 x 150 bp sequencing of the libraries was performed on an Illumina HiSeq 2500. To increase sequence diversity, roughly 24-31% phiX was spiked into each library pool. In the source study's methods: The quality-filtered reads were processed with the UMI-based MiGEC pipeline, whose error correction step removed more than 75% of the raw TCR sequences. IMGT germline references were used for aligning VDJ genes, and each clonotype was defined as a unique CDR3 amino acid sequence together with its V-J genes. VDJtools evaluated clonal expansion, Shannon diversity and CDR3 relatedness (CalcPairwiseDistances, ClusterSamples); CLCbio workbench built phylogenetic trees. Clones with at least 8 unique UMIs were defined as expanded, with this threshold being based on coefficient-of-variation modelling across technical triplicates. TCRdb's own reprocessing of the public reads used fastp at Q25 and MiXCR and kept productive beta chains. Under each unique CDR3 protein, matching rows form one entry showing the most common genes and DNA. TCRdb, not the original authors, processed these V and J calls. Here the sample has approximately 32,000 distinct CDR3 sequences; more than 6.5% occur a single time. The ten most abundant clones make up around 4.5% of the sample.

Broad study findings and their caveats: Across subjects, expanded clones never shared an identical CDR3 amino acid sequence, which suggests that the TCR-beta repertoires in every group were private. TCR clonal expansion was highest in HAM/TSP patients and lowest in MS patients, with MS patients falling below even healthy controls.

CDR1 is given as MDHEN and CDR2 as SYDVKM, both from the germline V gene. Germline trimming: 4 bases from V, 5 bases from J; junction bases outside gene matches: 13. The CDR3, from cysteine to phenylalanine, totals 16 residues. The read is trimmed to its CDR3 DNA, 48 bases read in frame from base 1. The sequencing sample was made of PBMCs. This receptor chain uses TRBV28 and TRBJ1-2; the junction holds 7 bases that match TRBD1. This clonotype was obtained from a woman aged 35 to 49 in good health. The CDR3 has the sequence CASSSPGTGEAYGYTF. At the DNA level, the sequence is TGTGCCAGCAGTTCTCCAGGCACAGGGGAGGCGTATGGCTACACCTTC.